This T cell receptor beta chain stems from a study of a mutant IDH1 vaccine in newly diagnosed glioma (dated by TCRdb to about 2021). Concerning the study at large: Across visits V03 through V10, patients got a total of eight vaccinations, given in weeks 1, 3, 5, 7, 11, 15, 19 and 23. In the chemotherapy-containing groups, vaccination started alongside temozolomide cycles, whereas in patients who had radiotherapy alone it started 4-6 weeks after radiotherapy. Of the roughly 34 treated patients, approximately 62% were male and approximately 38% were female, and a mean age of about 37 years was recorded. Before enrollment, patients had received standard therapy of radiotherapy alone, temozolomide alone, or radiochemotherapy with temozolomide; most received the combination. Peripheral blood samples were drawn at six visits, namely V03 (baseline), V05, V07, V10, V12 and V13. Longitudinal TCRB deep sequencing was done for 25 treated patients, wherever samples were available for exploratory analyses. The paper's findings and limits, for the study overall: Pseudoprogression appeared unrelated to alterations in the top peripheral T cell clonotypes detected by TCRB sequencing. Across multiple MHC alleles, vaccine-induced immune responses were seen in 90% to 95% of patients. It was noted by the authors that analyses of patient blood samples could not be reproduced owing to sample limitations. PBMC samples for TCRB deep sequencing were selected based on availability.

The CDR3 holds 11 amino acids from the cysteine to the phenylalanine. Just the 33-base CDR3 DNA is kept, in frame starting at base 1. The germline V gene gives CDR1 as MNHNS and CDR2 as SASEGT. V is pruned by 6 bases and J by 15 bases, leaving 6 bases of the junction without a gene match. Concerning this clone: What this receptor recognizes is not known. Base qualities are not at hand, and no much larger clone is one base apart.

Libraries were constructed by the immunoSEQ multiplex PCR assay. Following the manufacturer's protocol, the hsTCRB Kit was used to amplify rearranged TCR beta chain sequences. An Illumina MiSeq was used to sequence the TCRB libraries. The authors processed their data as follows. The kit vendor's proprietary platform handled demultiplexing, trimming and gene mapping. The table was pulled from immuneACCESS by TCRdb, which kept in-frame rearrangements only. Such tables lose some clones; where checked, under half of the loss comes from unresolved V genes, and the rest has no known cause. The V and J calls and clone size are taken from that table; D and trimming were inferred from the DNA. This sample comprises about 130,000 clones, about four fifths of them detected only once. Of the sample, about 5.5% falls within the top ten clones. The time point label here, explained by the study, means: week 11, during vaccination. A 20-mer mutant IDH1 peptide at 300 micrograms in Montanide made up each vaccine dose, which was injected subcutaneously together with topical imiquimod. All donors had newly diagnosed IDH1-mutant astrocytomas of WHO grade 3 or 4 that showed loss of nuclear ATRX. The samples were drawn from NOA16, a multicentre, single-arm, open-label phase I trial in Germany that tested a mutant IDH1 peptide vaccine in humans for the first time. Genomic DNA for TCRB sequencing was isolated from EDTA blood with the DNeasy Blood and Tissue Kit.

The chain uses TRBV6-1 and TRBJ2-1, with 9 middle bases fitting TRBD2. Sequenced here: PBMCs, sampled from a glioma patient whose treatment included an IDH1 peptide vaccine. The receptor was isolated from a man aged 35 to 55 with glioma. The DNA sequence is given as TGTGCCAGCAGCTTAAGCGGGGGGTGGTTCTTC. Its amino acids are CASSLSGGWFF.